These 26 T cell receptor beta chains originate from one sample sequenced in a study of blood T cell repertoires in COVID-19. Profiling relied on immunoSEQ multiplex PCR, and the TCRdb table lists in-frame clones only, not all of them. The sample includes 350,000 or so clones, roughly 90% seen only once; the top ten take 15% to 20%. Material: PBMCs or T cells enriched from blood (not recorded which). The source is a woman aged 25 to 39 who had recovered from COVID-19.

This rearrangement joins TRBV9 to TRBJ2-1; the match to TRBD2 covers 7 bases. The CDR3 is 15 residues long. With V trimmed by 0 bases and J by 4 bases, 4 bases remained unmatched. The germline gives CDR1 SGDLS, CDR2 YYNGEE. The CDR3 DNA is TGTGCCAGCAGCGTAGCGTCCGGGGGGTACAATGAGCAGTTCTTC. It specifies CASSVASGGYNEQFF.

The rearrangement joins TRBV11-2 to TRBJ2-7, with 7 bases matching TRBD2. The CDR3 is 16 residues long. The V gene's germline CDR1 is SGHAT and CDR2 FQNNGV. J lost 2 bases, V lost 7 bases, and 14 bases had no gene match. The CDR3 reads CASTQKGAGRPYEQYF. Here the CDR3 DNA reads TGTGCCAGCACCCAAAAGGGAGCGGGGCGCCCCTACGAGCAGTACTTC.

The rearrangement links TRBV7-9 to TRBJ2-3; no definite D call. This CDR3 has 11 amino acids. Germline values: CDR1 SEHNR, CDR2 FQNEAQ (reference sequence). Trimming removed 7 bases from V and 6 bases from J, with 8 bases in between. The CDR3 DNA follows: TGTGCCAGCACCTCTGAGGATACGCAGTATTTT. Encoded protein: CASTSEDTQYF.

V and J are TRBV9 and TRBJ2-1; 8 bases are a match to TRBD2. Germline V gives CDR1 SGDLS, CDR2 YYNGEE. CDR3 length: 16 amino acids. With 0 bases clipped from V and 6 bases from J, the junction kept 8 bases outside the gene matches. CDR3 loop: CASSVVKGLVINEQFF. The DNA of the CDR3 is TGTGCCAGCAGCGTAGTAAAGGGACTAGTGATCAATGAGCAGTTCTTC.

This chain joins TRBV6-5 and TRBJ2-3; 9 positions match TRBD2. The ends lost 6 bases at V and 9 bases at J; junction bases unmatched: 10. Germline lookup yields CDR1 MNHEY and CDR2 SVGAGI. The CDR3 totals 14 residues. The CDR3 reads CASSSTSGSTTQYF. CDR3 coding DNA: TGTGCCAGCAGCAGTACTAGCGGGTCCACCACGCAGTATTTT.

The chain carries TRBV5-1 and TRBJ2-1; 9 nucleotides match TRBD1. The CDR3 covers 17 residues. Germline CDR1 is SGHRS and CDR2 is YFSETQ. Trimming took 4 bases from V and 6 from J; bases not matched to a gene: 14. CDR3: CASSQITGGPVGNEQFF. The CDR3 DNA reads as TGCGCCAGCAGCCAGATAACAGGGGGCCCGGTCGGCAATGAGCAGTTCTTC.

The chain carries TRBV6-5 and TRBJ2-5, with D tentatively TRBD1 (6 bases). The CDR3 spans 14 residues. The germline V and J ends were trimmed by 6 bases and 6 bases, with 17 bases remaining between them. Germline V gene data show CDR1 as MNHEY and CDR2 as SVGAGI. CDR3 amino acids: CASSLNQGWKTQYF. CDR3 coding DNA: TGTGCCAGCAGCCTCAACCAGGGGTGGAAGACCCAGTACTTC.

J is TRBJ1-5 and V is TRBV28; no definite D call. The CDR3 totals 16 residues. From germline, CDR1 is MDHEN and CDR2 SYDVKM. V lost 7 bases to trimming and J lost 5 bases, with 21 bases between them. The CDR3 DNA is TGTGCCAGCACCCCAGCATCCAGCGGGATCGATCAGCCCCAGCATTTT. Translating it yields CASTPASSGIDQPQHF. The variable domain in full, with the rest retrieved from reference TRBV28 and TRBJ1-5, is DVKVTQSSRYLVKRTGEKVFLECVQDMDHENMFWYRQDPGLGLRLIYFSYDVKMKEKGDIPEGYSVSREKKERFSLILESASTNQTSMYLCASTPASSGIDQPQHFGDGTRLSIL.

The V and J genes are TRBV2 and TRBJ2-1, with D unresolved. The CDR3 is 15 residues long. The germline gives CDR1 SNHLY, CDR2 FYNNEI. The V end was cut by 6 bases, the J end by 4 bases, with 16 bases between. The CDR3 spells CASSVDSNMYNEQFF. DNA of the CDR3: TGTGCCAGCAGCGTCGACTCAAACATGTACAATGAGCAGTTCTTC. The full variable domain, its missing parts supplied by reference TRBV2 and TRBJ2-1, is EPEVTQTPSHQVTQMGQEVILRCVPISNHLYFYWYRQILGQKVEFLVSFYNNEISEKSEIFDDQFSVERPDGSNFTLKIRSTKLEDSAMYFCASSVDSNMYNEQFFGPGTRLTVL.

V is TRBV3-1 (or the pseudogene TRBV3-2) and J is TRBJ2-1, with TRBD2 as a possible D gene (5 bases). Germline V gives CDR1 LGHDT, CDR2 YNNKEL (reference sequence). The CDR3 covers 13 residues. V lost 4 bases, J lost 9 bases, and 13 bases lay in between. Here the CDR3 DNA reads TGTGCCAGCAGCCTCGTCGAGGGCTTTGAGCAGTTCTTC. This gives the protein CASSLVEGFEQFF.

The rearrangement links TRBV2 to TRBJ1-1, with D perhaps TRBD1 (6 bases). This CDR3 has 17 residues. Trimming left V 2 bases short and J 0 bases short, with 16 bases between. In germline, CDR1 is SNHLY, CDR2 FYNNEI. Here the CDR3 reads CASSEYMDSKVNTEAFF. The CDR3 DNA is TGTGCCAGCAGTGAATATATGGACAGTAAAGTGAACACTGAAGCTTTCTTT. The variable domain in full, completed from reference TRBV2 and TRBJ1-1, reads EPEVTQTPSHQVTQMGQEVILRCVPISNHLYFYWYRQILGQKVEFLVSFYNNEISEKSEIFDDQFSVERPDGSNFTLKIRSTKLEDSAMYFCASSEYMDSKVNTEAFFGQGTRLTVV.

Of note for this clone: Other DNA sequences in the sample encode the same CDR3. The V and J genes are TRBV28 and TRBJ2-7; D not resolved. V was pared by 5 bases and J by 3 bases, with 2 bases between. The CDR3 sequence is 10 residues long. CDR1 and CDR2 (germline): MDHEN, SYDVKM. The CDR3 loop reads CASSLYEQYF. CDR3 DNA sequence: TGTGCCAGCAGTCTCTACGAGCAGTACTTC.

The V gene is TRBV7-8, the J gene TRBJ1-5; perhaps TRBD1 as D (6 bases). The CDR3 loop spans 16 amino acids. Germline-derived CDR1 and CDR2 are SGHVS and FQNEAQ. Trimming removed 0 bases from V and 7 bases from J, with 16 bases in between. CDR3 residues: CASSLADRNIHQPQHF. CDR3 nucleotides: TGTGCCAGCAGCTTAGCGGACAGAAATATACACCAGCCCCAGCATTTT. The full variable domain, with the rest looked up from reference TRBV7-8 and TRBJ1-5, is GAGVSQSPRYKVAKRGQDVALRCDPISGHVSLFWYQQALGQGPEFLTYFQNEAQLDKSGLPSDRFFAERPEGSVSTLKIQRTQQEDSAVYLCASSLADRNIHQPQHFGDGTRLSIL.

The chain recombines TRBV5-6 with TRBJ2-7; the D is unclear. This CDR3 has 12 amino acids. Per the germline V gene, CDR1 is SGHDT and CDR2 is YYEEEE. Trimming cost V 5 bases and J 2 bases, with 8 bases left between them. The CDR3 region has the DNA TGTGCCAGCAGAAGAGCGACCTACGAGCAGTACTTC. Its protein product is CASRRATYEQYF.

The chain joins TRBV7-9 to TRBJ2-3; 7 bases fit TRBD1. V lost 4 bases, J lost 6 bases, and 7 bases stayed unmatched. The CDR3 covers 14 residues. The germline CDR1 and CDR2 sequences are SEHNR and FQNEAQ (reference sequence). DNA for the CDR3: TGTGCCAGCAGCTCGGGACAGCCTGGGGATACGCAGTATTTT. This encodes CASSSGQPGDTQYF.

The chain couples TRBV7-9 to TRBJ1-1, with D perhaps matching TRBD1 (6 bases). Germline V lookup: CDR1 SEHNR, CDR2 FQNEAQ (reference sequence). V was shortened by 7 bases and J by 4 bases, with 16 bases between the two germline ends. The length of the CDR3 is 14 residues. The CDR3 loop is CASKLGGRSTEAFF. CDR3 bases: TGTGCCAGCAAACTAGGGGGTCGCAGCACTGAAGCTTTCTTT.

This chain joins TRBV19 and TRBJ1-2; D perhaps matches TRBD1 (5 bases). V shed 3 bases and J shed 8 bases, with 16 bases lying between them. The CDR3 runs 14 residues. Germline lookup yields CDR1 LNHDA and CDR2 SQIVND (reference sequence). The chain's CDR3 is CASSILATAGGYTF. CDR3 DNA: TGTGCCAGTAGTATCCTTGCGACAGCTGGAGGCTACACCTTC.

The J gene is TRBJ1-3, the V gene TRBV13; 7 nucleotides match TRBD1. Germline V gene sequence: CDR1 PRHDT, CDR2 FYEKMQ (reference sequence). The CDR3 consists of 17 residues. The junction had 6 bases not matched to a gene; V was cut back by 1 base and J by 0 bases. CDR3 in amino acids: CASSLVSGQASGNTIYF. DNA of the CDR3: TGTGCCAGCAGCTTAGTGTCTGGACAGGCCTCTGGAAACACCATATATTTT.

This clone was observed once. The chain is built from TRBV7-2 and TRBJ2-7; TRBD2 is a possible D gene (5 bases). There are 15 residues in the CDR3. Germline CDR1 SGHTA, CDR2 FQGNSA. V gave up 1 base and J gave up 5 bases, with 15 bases separating them. DNA of the CDR3: TGTGCCAGCAGCTTAGATCCGGGATTCATAAACGAGCAGTACTTC. Translating it yields CASSLDPGFINEQYF. Together with reference TRBV7-2 and TRBJ2-7, the CDR3 gives the full variable domain: GAGVSQSPSNKVTEKGKDVELRCDPISGHTALYWYRQSLGQGLEFLIYFQGNSAPDKSGLPSDRFSAERTGGSVSTLTIQRTQQEDSAVYLCASSLDPGFINEQYFGPGTRLTVT.

This sequence joins TRBV4-3 and TRBJ1-1, with D maybe TRBD1 (6 bases). V was trimmed by 4 bases and J by 5 bases, leaving 11 bases between them. Germline CDR1 reads LGHNA; CDR2 reads YSLEER. There are 13 residues in the CDR3. The CDR3 reads CASSRTGFTEAFF. Written as DNA, the CDR3 is TGCGCCAGCAGCCGCACAGGGTTTACTGAAGCTTTCTTT.

This chain joins TRBV29-1 and TRBJ2-7; 7 bases line up with TRBD1. Germline loops: CDR1 SQVTM, CDR2 ANQGSEA. The CDR3 runs to 13 residues. Germline trimming cut 7 bases from V and 3 bases from J; bases unmatched to any gene: 9. The CDR3 region is CSAQGDVDYEQYF. In DNA form, the CDR3 reads TGCAGCGCCCAGGGGGACGTTGACTACGAGCAGTACTTC.

This chain links TRBV11-2 with TRBJ2-2, with a possible D match to TRBD2 (6 bases). This CDR3 is built from 16 residues. V lost 5 bases and J 7 bases, leaving 20 bases between the germline ends. CDR1 is SGHAT, CDR2 FQNNGV, per germline. CDR3 sequence: CASSPDLLGLLGELFF. CDR3 DNA sequence: TGTGCCAGCAGCCCCGATCTTTTGGGACTTCTCGGGGAGCTGTTTTTT.

The chain employs TRBV7-2 and TRBJ1-1; possibly TRBD1 for D (5 bases). Germline V gene sequence: CDR1 SGHTA, CDR2 FQGNSA. V was pared by 1 base and J by 3 bases, with 18 bases between. This CDR3 is 17 amino acids long. For the CDR3, the DNA is TGTGCCAGCAGCTTAGTGGCCTCCGTCCCGGGGGACACTGAAGCTTTCTTT. It encodes CASSLVASVPGDTEAFF.

V is TRBV7-8 and J is TRBJ2-1; 8 bases align to TRBD2. The J segment lost 7 bases and the V segment lost 1 base, leaving 12 bases of the junction unmatched. Germline V gene data show CDR1 as SGHVS and CDR2 as FQNEAQ. The CDR3 extends over 17 amino acids. DNA for the CDR3: TGTGCCAGCAGCTTAGGGACGTTGGTAGCGGGGTGGAATGAGCAGTTCTTC. Protein sequence: CASSLGTLVAGWNEQFF.

The V and J genes are TRBV6-4 and TRBJ2-7, with 7 bases identical to TRBD2. J lost 5 bases, V lost 0 bases, and 10 bases had no gene match. The CDR3 is made up of 16 amino acids. Germline-derived CDR1 and CDR2 are MRHNA and SNTAGT. Here the CDR3 DNA reads TGTGCCAGCAGTGACTCCGGGCGGGAGAAGTTCCACGAGCAGTACTTC. This encodes CASSDSGREKFHEQYF.

The rearrangement joins TRBV11-3 to TRBJ1-6; D gene uncertain. Trimming stripped 6 bases from V and 0 bases from J, with 6 bases between. The CDR3 consists of 14 residues. Germline assignment: CDR1 SGHNT and CDR2 YENEEA. CDR3 residues: CASRASSYNSPLHF. CDR3 sequence (DNA): TGTGCCAGCAGGGCAAGCTCCTATAATTCACCCCTCCACTTT.